This T cell receptor (beta chain) was sequenced in a study of regulatory T cells in long-lasting Graves disease. Time point noted: persistent/refractory GD, antithyroid drugs over 5 years with positive TRAb. PBMC RNA was the source of the TCR library. Study observations and caveats: With persistent disease, TRBV28, TRBJ1-2 and TRBJ2-5 were the favored segments.

This clonotype was picked up a small number of times. As yet, its antigen is unknown. At one end, the junction sequence differs from germline, possibly due to a read error. Arm-PCR with iRepertoire HTBI primers amplified the CDR3 regions for these TCR beta libraries. Authors' analysis steps: Analysis of the samples identified roughly 62 TRBV and 14 to 15 TRBJ segments. In TCRdb, the multiplex PCR reads were re-called with MiXCR into one record per CDR3 protein. The V and J calls and clone size come from TCRdb's table, not from the authors' own analysis. The sample lists almost 350,000 distinct CDR3 sequences; around 20% were seen once. This CDR3 contains 14 residues. Germline lookup yields CDR1 SSHAT and CDR2 FNYEAQ (reference sequence).

Here the sequenced sample was peripheral blood mononuclear cells (PBMCs), taken when the disease was refractory, from a patient treated with antithyroid drugs. V gene TRBV7-7 combines with J gene TRBJ2-5; the D gene is possibly TRBD2 (5 bases). This TCR came from a female donor with Graves disease. CDR3 DNA sequence: TGTGCTAGCAGCTTAGGGTGGGGAGAGGAGACCCAGTACTTC. Translated: CASSLGWGEETQYF.